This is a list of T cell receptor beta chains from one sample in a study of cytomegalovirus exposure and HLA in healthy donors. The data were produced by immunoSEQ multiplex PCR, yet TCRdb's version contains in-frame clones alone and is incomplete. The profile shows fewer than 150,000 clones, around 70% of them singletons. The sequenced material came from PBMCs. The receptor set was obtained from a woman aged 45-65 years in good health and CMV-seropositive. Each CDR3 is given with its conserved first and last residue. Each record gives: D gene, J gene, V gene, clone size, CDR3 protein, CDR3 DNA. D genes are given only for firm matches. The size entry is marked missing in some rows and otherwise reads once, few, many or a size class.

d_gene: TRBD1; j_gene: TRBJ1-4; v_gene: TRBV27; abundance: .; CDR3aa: CASSHRQGNEKLFF; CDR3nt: TGTGCCAGCAGCCATAGACAGGGTAATGAAAAACTGTTTTTT
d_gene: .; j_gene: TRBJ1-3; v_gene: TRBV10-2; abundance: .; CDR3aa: CASRVQGVSTGNTIYF; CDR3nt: TGCGCCAGCCGCGTGCAGGGTGTCTCTACAGGGAACACCATATATTTT
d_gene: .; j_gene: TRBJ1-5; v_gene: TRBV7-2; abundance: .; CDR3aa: CASSLTGLSNQPQHF; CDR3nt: TGTGCCAGCAGCTTGACAGGCTTAAGCAATCAGCCCCAGCATTTT
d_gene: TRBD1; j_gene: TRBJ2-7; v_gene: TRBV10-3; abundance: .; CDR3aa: CAISEAGTGGYEQYF; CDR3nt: TGTGCCATCAGTGAAGCCGGGACAGGAGGCTACGAGCAGTACTTC
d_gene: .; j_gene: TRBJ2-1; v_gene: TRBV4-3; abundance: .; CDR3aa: CASSQARNEQFF; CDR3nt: TGCGCCAGCAGCCAAGCCAGAAATGAGCAGTTCTTC
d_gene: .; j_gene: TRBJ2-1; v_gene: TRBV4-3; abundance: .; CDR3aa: CASSQNAGFYNEQFF; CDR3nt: TGCGCCAGCAGCCAAAATGCGGGGTTCTACAATGAGCAGTTCTTC
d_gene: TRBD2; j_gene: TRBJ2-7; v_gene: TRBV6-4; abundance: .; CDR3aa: CASSDLAGFDEQYF; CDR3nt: TGTGCCAGCAGTGATTTAGCGGGATTTGACGAGCAGTACTTC
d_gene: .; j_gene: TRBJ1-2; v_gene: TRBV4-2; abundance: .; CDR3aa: CASSQDQGPLGGYTF; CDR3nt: TGTGCCAGCAGCCAAGACCAGGGGCCGCTTGGGGGCTACACCTTC
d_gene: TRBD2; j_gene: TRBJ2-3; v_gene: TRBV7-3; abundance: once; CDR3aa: CASSLTRTSGREGTDTQYF; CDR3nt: TGTGCCAGCAGCTTAACCCGGACTAGCGGGAGGGAAGGGACAGATACGCAGTATTTT
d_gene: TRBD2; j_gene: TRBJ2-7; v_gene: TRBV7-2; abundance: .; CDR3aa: CASRIAGAGSSYEQYF; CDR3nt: TGTGCCAGCAGGATAGCGGGAGCCGGTAGCTCCTACGAGCAGTACTTC
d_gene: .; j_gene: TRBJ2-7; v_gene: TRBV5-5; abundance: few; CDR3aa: CASSLIGWGESYEQYF; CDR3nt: TGTGCCAGCAGCTTAATTGGGTGGGGCGAATCTTACGAGCAGTACTTC
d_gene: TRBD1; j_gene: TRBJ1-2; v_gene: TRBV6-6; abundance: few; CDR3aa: CASRRQGVNYGYTF; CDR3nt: TGTGCCAGCAGACGACAGGGGGTGAACTATGGCTACACCTTC
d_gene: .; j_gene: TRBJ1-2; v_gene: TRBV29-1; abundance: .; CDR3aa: CSVETGAGGYTF; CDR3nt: TGCAGCGTTGAAACGGGTGCCGGCGGCTACACCTTC
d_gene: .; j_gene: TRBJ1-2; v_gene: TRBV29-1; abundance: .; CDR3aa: CSVKGDGYTF; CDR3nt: TGCAGCGTAAAAGGAGACGGCTACACCTTC
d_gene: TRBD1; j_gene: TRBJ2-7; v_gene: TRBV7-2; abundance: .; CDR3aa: CASSLGQGPWEQYF; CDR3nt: TGTGCCAGCAGCTTGGGACAGGGTCCTTGGGAGCAGTACTTC
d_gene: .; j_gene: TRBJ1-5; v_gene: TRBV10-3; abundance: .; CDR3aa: CAISESDGQGQPQHF; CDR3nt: TGTGCCATCAGTGAGTCAGATGGCCAGGGCCAGCCCCAGCATTTT
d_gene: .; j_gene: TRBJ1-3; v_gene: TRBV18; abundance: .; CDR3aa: CASTEQSSGNTIYF; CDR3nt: TGTGCCAGCACTGAACAGAGCTCTGGAAACACCATATATTTT
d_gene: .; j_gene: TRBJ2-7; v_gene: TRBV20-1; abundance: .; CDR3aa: CSAKTGEGQYF; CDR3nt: TGCAGTGCTAAGACAGGGGAGGGACAGTACTTC